These T cell receptor beta chains were read from a single sample in a study of blood T cell repertoires in COVID-19. TCRdb's copy holds only in-frame clones and misses some; the assay was immunoSEQ multiplex PCR. This sample yields about 200,000 clones, of which around 86% are seen a single time; about 4.5% belongs to the top ten. Sequenced: peripheral blood. Receptors were obtained from a man aged 50 to 60 with acute or convalescent COVID-19. CDR3s include the opening cysteine and the closing phenylalanine or tryptophan. The D gene is left open where the match is weak. Size values are once, few and many counts, or a class for expanded clones, and some rows have none.

d_call | j_call | clone_size | v_call | cdr3_nt | cdr3_aa
TRBD1 | TRBJ1-4 | - | TRBV5-4 | TGTGCCAGCAGCTTCAGGGGGCGCGGTAGAACTAATGAAAAACTGTTTTTT | CASSFRGRGRTNEKLFF
- | TRBJ2-5 | - | TRBV27 | TGTGCCAGCAGTCGGACAAGACAAGAGACCCAGTACTTC | CASSRTRQETQYF
TRBD2 | TRBJ2-2 | - | TRBV7-9 | TGTGCCAGCAGCTCCGGTATACTAGCGTGGACCGGGGAGCTGTTTTTT | CASSSGILAWTGELFF
- | TRBJ1-1 | - | TRBV7-9 | TGTGCCAGCAGCTTAGGTCAACCCGGGGGTGAAGCTTTCTTT | CASSLGQPGGEAFF
- | TRBJ2-7 | many | TRBV7-6 | TGTGCCAGCAGCCTCGGACATGTTTCCTACGAGCAGTACTTC | CASSLGHVSYEQYF
- | TRBJ2-2 | - | TRBV7-9 | TGTGCCAGCACCACCCCGTCCAGTCCGGGCGGGGAGCTGTTTTTT | CASTTPSSPGGELFF
TRBD1 | TRBJ1-2 | few | TRBV4-1 | TGCGCCAGCAGCCAAGATCGCCTGGGACAGCTTTTAGCCTATGGCTACACCTTC | CASSQDRLGQLLAYGYTF
- | TRBJ2-7 | - | TRBV6-5 | TGTGCCAGCAGTTACTCCCTCTCCGGGTTTTCCTACGAGCAGTACTTC | CASSYSLSGFSYEQYF
- | TRBJ1-6 | once | TRBV30 | TGTGCCTGGGCGGGGGACGGATCACCCCTCCACTTT | CAWAGDGSPLHF
- | TRBJ2-4 | - | TRBV7-9 | TGTGCCAGCAGCTTAGCGGGGACACCAAAAAACATTCAGTACTTC | CASSLAGTPKNIQYF
- | TRBJ2-2 | few | TRBV7-9 | TGTGCCAGCAGCTTAGGCGAGGGCCCGGGGGAGCTGTTTTTT | CASSLGEGPGELFF
TRBD1 | TRBJ1-4 | - | TRBV5-1 | TGCGCCAGCAGCTCACAGGGGACTTTAGGTGAAAAACTGTTTTTT | CASSSQGTLGEKLFF
TRBD2 | TRBJ2-3 | - | TRBV30 | TGTGCCTGGACTAGGCGGGGGTGGTCAGATACGCAGTATTTT | CAWTRRGWSDTQYF
TRBD1 | TRBJ1-2 | few | TRBV9 | TGTGCCAGCAGCGTAGCCCCACAGGGGGCTCTCAATGGCTACACCTTC | CASSVAPQGALNGYTF
- | TRBJ1-6 | - | TRBV2 | TGTGCCAGCAGCCCCGACAGGCTCTACACCAGCTCCTATAATTCACCCCTCCACTTT | CASSPDRLYTSSYNSPLHF
- | TRBJ1-5 | - | TRBV4-2 | TGTGCCAGCAGCCAAGATTTCCGGGTCAATCAGCCCCAGCATTTT | CASSQDFRVNQPQHF
- | TRBJ1-2 | few | TRBV11-2 | TGTGCCAGCAGCTTAGATAGGACGGGGGGGTTAATCGGCTACACCTTC | CASSLDRTGGLIGYTF
- | TRBJ2-7 | - | TRBV5-1 | TGCGCCAGCAGCGTGGACATTCGCCAAGAGCAGTACTTC | CASSVDIRQEQYF
- | TRBJ2-7 | - | TRBV4-1 | TGCGCCAGCAGCCAAGATAGGAGGGGCGGATTATACGAGCAGTACTTC | CASSQDRRGGLYEQYF
- | TRBJ1-1 | - | TRBV12-3/TRBV12-4 | TGTGCCAGCAGTCTCCAGGTCCTTGAAGCTTTCTTT | CASSLQVLEAFF
- | TRBJ1-3 | - | TRBV5-1 | TGCGCCAGCAGCTCCCGGGGGGGCCCCTCTGGAAACACCATATATTTT | CASSSRGGPSGNTIYF
- | TRBJ2-1 | - | TRBV3-1/TRBV3-2 | TGTGCCAGCAGCCCCCTTATGGGCGGGTTGAATGAGCAGTTCTTC | CASSPLMGGLNEQFF
- | TRBJ2-6 | - | TRBV14 | TGTGCCAGCAGCCTGGTCGGGGTTGGGGCCAACGTCCTGACTTTC | CASSLVGVGANVLTF
- | TRBJ2-2 | - | TRBV18 | TGTGCCAGACTCTCGGGACGGTCACAGGGAGAGAACACCGGGGAGCTGTTTTTT | CARLSGRSQGENTGELFF
TRBD1 | TRBJ2-1 | once | TRBV7-9 | TGTGCCAGCAGCGACCGGGACAGAGACTACAATGAGCAGTTCTTC | CASSDRDRDYNEQFF
- | TRBJ1-2 | - | TRBV27 | TGTGCCAGCAGTAATTTACCTTTGGGAGCGGTCTATGGCTACACCTTC | CASSNLPLGAVYGYTF
- | TRBJ1-1 | - | TRBV19 | TGTGCCAGTACTACCCAGACAGAGAACACTGAAGCTTTCTTT | CASTTQTENTEAFF
TRBD1 | TRBJ2-1 | once | TRBV7-2 | TGTGCCAGCCAAACCGGGACAGGGATTTCCTACAATGAGCAGTTCTTC | CASQTGTGISYNEQFF
- | TRBJ2-6 | - | TRBV11-2 | TGTGCCAGCAGCTTATTAGGAGCCGGGGCCAACGTCCTGACTTTC | CASSLLGAGANVLTF
TRBD2 | TRBJ2-3 | - | TRBV11-3 | TGTGCCAGCAGCCGGGGGGGAGATACGCAGTATTTT | CASSRGGDTQYF
TRBD1 | TRBJ2-7 | - | TRBV19 | TGTGCCAGTAGTCCCCCCGGGACAGGGTACAACGAGCAGTACTTC | CASSPPGTGYNEQYF
TRBD1 | TRBJ1-2 | - | TRBV7-9 | TGTGCCAGCAGCGGACAGGGTAATAACTATGGCTACACCTTC | CASSGQGNNYGYTF
- | TRBJ1-4 | - | TRBV4-2 | TGTGCCAGCAGCCAAGAAGCACACCCGCCAGGTGAAAAACTGTTTTTT | CASSQEAHPPGEKLFF
- | TRBJ2-4 | - | TRBV10-1 | TGCGCCAGCAGCCCCGAGGGGGGGAACATTCAGTACTTC | CASSPEGGNIQYF
TRBD1 | TRBJ2-5 | - | TRBV2 | TGTGCCAGCCTTGGACAGGTCCGCCAGGAGACCCAGTACTTC | CASLGQVRQETQYF
TRBD1 | TRBJ2-7 | - | TRBV5-4 | TGTGCCAGCAGCCACCGGACAGGGGGCGAGCAGTACTTC | CASSHRTGGEQYF
- | TRBJ2-3 | - | TRBV11-2 | TGTGCCAGCAAGGGGCAGTCTTATGATACGCAGTATTTT | CASKGQSYDTQYF
TRBD1 | TRBJ1-2 | - | TRBV19 | TGTGCCAGTACCCCGACAGGGCCTTTCGAACGCTACACCTTC | CASTPTGPFERYTF
TRBD1 | TRBJ1-6 | - | TRBV6-5 | TGTGCCAGCAGTTACCAGGGACAGGGTAACTCACCCCTCCACTTT | CASSYQGQGNSPLHF
- | TRBJ1-2 | once | TRBV11-2 | TGTGCCAGCAGCTTACGGGTGGAGAACTATGGCTACACCTTC | CASSLRVENYGYTF
TRBD1 | TRBJ1-6 | - | TRBV18 | TGTGCCAGCTCACCAGAGATTCAGGGGGGATCACCCCTCCACTTT | CASSPEIQGGSPLHF
- | TRBJ1-3 | - | TRBV6-5 | TGTGGGGCAGGGGGAAACACCATATATTTT | CGAGGNTIYF
- | TRBJ1-4 | - | TRBV11-2 | TGTGCCAGCAGCTTAACTCTGGCAACTAATGAAAAACTGTTTTTT | CASSLTLATNEKLFF
- | TRBJ1-1 | - | TRBV18 | TGTGCCAGCTCCGCAACGACAGGACCAAACACTGAAGCTTTCTTT | CASSATTGPNTEAFF
TRBD1 | TRBJ1-2 | - | TRBV5-4 | TGTGCCAGCAGCTCGACCACGGGGACAGGGGAAGGCTACACCTTC | CASSSTTGTGEGYTF
- | TRBJ1-2 | - | TRBV7-9 | TGTGCCAGCAGCTTAGTCACAGGGCTGAGCTATGGCTACACCTTC | CASSLVTGLSYGYTF
- | TRBJ1-2 | - | TRBV5-1 | TGCGCCAGCAGCTTCAGGGCTACTAACTATGGCTACACCTTC | CASSFRATNYGYTF
- | TRBJ2-6 | few | TRBV6-1 | TGTGCCAGCAGTGAAGGGTGGGGCCTAAGCTCTGGGGCCAACGTCCTGACTTTC | CASSEGWGLSSGANVLTF
- | TRBJ2-7 | - | TRBV11-2 | TGTGCCAGCAGCCGAGACAGGACGACCTACGAGCAGTACTTC | CASSRDRTTYEQYF
- | TRBJ2-3 | - | TRBV2 | TGTGCCAGCAGTAAAGCCCTTGCGAGCACAGATACGCAGTATTTT | CASSKALASTDTQYF
- | TRBJ1-2 | - | TRBV9 | TGTGCCAGCAGCGTATTCGCTAACTATGGCTACACCTTC | CASSVFANYGYTF
- | TRBJ1-5 | - | TRBV19 | TGTGCCAGTAGTATAGCGGGCAATCAGCCCCAGCATTTT | CASSIAGNQPQHF
- | TRBJ2-7 | - | TRBV19 | TGTGCCAGTAGCGAAGATGGGGGGAATTTGGCGATCTACGAGCAGTACTTC | CASSEDGGNLAIYEQYF
- | TRBJ1-1 | - | TRBV7-8 | TGTGCCAGCAGCTTCCTCAGGGGTCGGGACACTGAAGCTTTCTTT | CASSFLRGRDTEAFF
TRBD1 | TRBJ1-2 | - | TRBV23-1 | TGCGCCAGCAGTCAATATACTCTCGGGACAGGGGATCGGAGTTGCTGGGATAACTATGGCTACACCTTC | CASSQYTLGTGDRSCWDNYGYTF
TRBD1 | TRBJ1-1 | - | TRBV18 | TGTGCCAGCTCACCACTACAGGGGGCTGCTGAAGCTTTCTTT | CASSPLQGAAEAFF
TRBD1 | TRBJ1-1 | - | TRBV7-6 | TGTGCCAGCAGCTCATTAGGACAGGTCGGGATAAACACTGAAGCTTTCTTT | CASSSLGQVGINTEAFF
- | TRBJ1-2 | - | TRBV29-1 | TGCAGCGTTGAAGATAGGGGTAGCACAGGCTATGGCTACACCTTC | CSVEDRGSTGYGYTF
TRBD2 | TRBJ2-5 | - | TRBV5-1 | TGCGCCAGCAGCCCCGGGACTAGTGGGGAGACCCAGTACTTC | CASSPGTSGETQYF